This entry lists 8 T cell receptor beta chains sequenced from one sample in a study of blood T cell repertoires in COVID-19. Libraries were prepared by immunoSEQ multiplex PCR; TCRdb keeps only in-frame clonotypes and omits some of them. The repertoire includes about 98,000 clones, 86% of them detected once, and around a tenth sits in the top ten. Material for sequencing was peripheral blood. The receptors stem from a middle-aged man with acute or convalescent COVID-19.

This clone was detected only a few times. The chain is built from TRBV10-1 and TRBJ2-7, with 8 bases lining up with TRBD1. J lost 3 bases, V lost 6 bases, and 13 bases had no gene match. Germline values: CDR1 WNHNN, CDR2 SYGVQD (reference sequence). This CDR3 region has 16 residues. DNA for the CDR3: TGCGCCAGCAGCCTTAGGGACAGGATTGGGTTCTACGAGCAGTACTTC. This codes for CASSLRDRIGFYEQYF.

The CDR3 sequence is CASGDYTEAFF. The CDR3 region has the DNA TGTGCCAGTGGAGACTACACTGAAGCTTTCTTT. The chain couples TRBV19 to TRBJ1-1; D is ambiguous. The CDR3 contains 11 residues. V dropped 8 bases and J dropped 3 bases, with 7 bases sitting between them. Germline CDR1 and CDR2: LNHDA and SQIVND (reference sequence).

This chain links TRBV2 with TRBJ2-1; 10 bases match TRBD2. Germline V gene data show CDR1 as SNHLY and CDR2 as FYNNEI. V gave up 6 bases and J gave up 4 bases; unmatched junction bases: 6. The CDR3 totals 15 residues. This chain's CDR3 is CASRLLAGKYNEQFF. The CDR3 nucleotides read TGTGCCAGCAGGTTACTAGCGGGGAAATACAATGAGCAGTTCTTC.

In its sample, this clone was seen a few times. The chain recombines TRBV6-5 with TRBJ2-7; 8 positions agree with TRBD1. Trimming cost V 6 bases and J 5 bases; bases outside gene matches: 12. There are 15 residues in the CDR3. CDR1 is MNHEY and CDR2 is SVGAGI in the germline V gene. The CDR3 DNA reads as TGTGCCAGCAGCATGAACGGAGACAGGGGAAACGAGCAGTACTTC. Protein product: CASSMNGDRGNEQYF.

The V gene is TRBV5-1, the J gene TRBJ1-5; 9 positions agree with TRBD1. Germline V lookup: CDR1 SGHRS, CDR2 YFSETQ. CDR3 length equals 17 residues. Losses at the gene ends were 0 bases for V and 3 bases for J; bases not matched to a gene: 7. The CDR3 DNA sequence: TGCGCCAGCAGCTTGGGCCCGGGGGACAGGGACAATCAGCCCCAGCATTTT. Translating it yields CASSLGPGDRDNQPQHF. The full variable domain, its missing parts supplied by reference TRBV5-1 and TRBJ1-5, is KAGVTQTPRYLIKTRGQQVTLSCSPISGHRSVSWYQQTPGQGLQFLFEYFSETQRNKGNFPGRFSGRQFSNSRSEMNVSTLELGDSALYLCASSLGPGDRDNQPQHFGDGTRLSIL.

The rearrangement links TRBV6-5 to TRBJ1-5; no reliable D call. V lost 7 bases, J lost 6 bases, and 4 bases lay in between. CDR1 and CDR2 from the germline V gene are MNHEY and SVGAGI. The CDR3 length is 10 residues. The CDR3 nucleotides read TGTGCCAGCAATCGTCAGCCCCAGCATTTT. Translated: CASNRQPQHF.

The CDR3 is CASSSYRTGGLNTEAFF. DNA for the CDR3: TGTGCCAGCAGCAGCTACCGGACAGGGGGCCTGAACACTGAAGCTTTCTTT. The rearrangement uses TRBV5-4 and TRBJ1-1; TRBD1 matches at 11 bases. The germline CDR1 and CDR2 sequences are SGHNT and YYREEE (reference sequence). There are 17 residues in the CDR3. The V segment lost 4 bases and the J segment 0 bases; nucleotides outside the gene matches: 8.

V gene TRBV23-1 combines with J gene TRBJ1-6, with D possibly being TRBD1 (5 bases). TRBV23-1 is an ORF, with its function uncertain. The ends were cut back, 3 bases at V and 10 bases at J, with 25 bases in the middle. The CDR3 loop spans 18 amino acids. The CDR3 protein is CASSHYNTPRVVRSPLHF. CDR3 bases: TGCGCCAGCAGTCATTACAATACACCCAGGGTGGTACGATCACCCCTCCACTTT.